Following are 27 T cell receptor beta chains from one sample sequenced in a study of T cells in Graves' hyperthyroidism and ophthalmopathy. TCR beta CDR3 sequences were amplified from RNA transcripts. The primer set for the first-round RT-PCR of the TCR CDR3 was HTBI. Using its own MiXCR run on the multiplex PCR reads, TCRdb lists one record per CDR3 protein. The table records around 240,000 distinct CDR3 sequences, around 17% of them present only once. Source material: blood. The source of these receptors is a woman aged 18-29 years with Graves' ophthalmopathy.

This clonotype was detected ten times or more. This chain uses TRBV5-5 with TRBJ1-1; D unclear. With 4 bases removed from V and 6 bases from J, the gap between germline ends came to 16 bases. From germline, CDR1 is SGHKS and CDR2 YYEKEE (reference sequence). The CDR3 is made up of 14 amino acids. CDR3 in amino acids: CASSPMTGWPEAFF. CDR3 coding DNA: TGTGCCAGCAGCCCGATGACGGGTTGGCCTGAAGCTTTCTTT.

This clonotype was recorded at least ten times. V usage is TRBV19 and J usage is TRBJ2-1, with 9 bases identical to TRBD2. Germline trimming cut 6 bases from V and 7 bases from J; bases unmatched to any gene: 16. The CDR3 is made up of 17 amino acids. Germline assignment: CDR1 LNHDA and CDR2 SQIVND (reference sequence). The CDR3 DNA follows: TGTGCCAGTAGCCGCTCTCCCGGCGGGAGGGGGGGGAATGAGCAGTTCTTC. Protein product: CASSRSPGGRGGNEQFF.

This clonotype was found a few times. The chain carries TRBV20-1 and TRBJ2-5; TRBD2 matches at 12 bases. J lost 1 base, V lost 4 bases, and 10 bases had no gene match. Germline CDR1 reads DFQATT; CDR2 reads SNEGSKA (reference sequence). CDR3 length: 17 amino acids. For the CDR3, the DNA is TGCAGTGCTACCGTCATGACTAGCGGGAGTTTCCAAGAGACCCAGTACTTC. It is translated as CSATVMTSGSFQETQYF.

In its sample, this clonotype was seen a few times. V usage is TRBV9 and J usage is TRBJ2-3; TRBD1 might be the D (6 bases). Trimming cost V 4 bases and J 2 bases, with 14 bases left between them. The germline gives CDR1 SGDLS, CDR2 YYNGEE. This CDR3 is 15 amino acids long. The CDR3 is CASSFQGGTTDTQYF. CDR3 coding DNA: TGTGCCAGCAGCTTCCAAGGGGGAACCACAGATACGCAGTATTTT.

The chain recombines TRBV19 with TRBJ2-5; unclear D gene. The germline gives CDR1 LNHDA, CDR2 SQIVND (reference sequence). V shed 5 bases and J shed 2 bases, with 15 bases lying between them. The CDR3 is 15 amino acids. As DNA, the CDR3 is TGTGCCAGTAGTCCGGTTGTGTCCGGACAAGAGACCCAGTACTTC. Its protein product is CASSPVVSGQETQYF.

As for this clonotype: With a much larger clone just one base away, this may be a read error. The conserved phenylalanine or tryptophan normally closing the CDR3 is absent here, so this likely arose from a read error. This chain links TRBV14 with TRBJ1-1, with D perhaps matching TRBD1 (5 bases). CDR1 and CDR2 from the germline V gene are SGHDN and FVKESK. The CDR3 is 14 residues long. The V and J ends lost 3 bases and 0 bases respectively, with 8 bases between them. The CDR3 loop is CASSHRGLNTEAFL. CDR3 coding DNA: TGTGCCAGCAGCCATAGGGGACTGAACACTGAAGCTTTCCTT.

This clonotype was observed once. The V gene is TRBV9, the J gene TRBJ2-2, with 7 positions matching TRBD2. From germline, CDR1 is SGDLS and CDR2 YYNGEE. The CDR3 contains 17 residues. The V and J ends lost 4 bases and 4 bases, in that order; junction bases with no gene match: 13. In DNA, the CDR3 is TGTGCCAGCAGCTCTATTTCGGGAGCGGGGTTCACCGGGGAGCTGTTTTTT. Its translation: CASSSISGAGFTGELFF.

In this sample, this clonotype turned up a few times. This chain connects TRBV7-3 to TRBJ2-2, with D possibly called TRBD1 or TRBD2 (5 bases each). This CDR3 spans 13 amino acids. Germline V CDR1 and CDR2: SGHTA, FQGTGA. Trimming cost V 4 bases and J 5 bases, with 8 bases left between them. CDR3 DNA sequence: TGTGCCAGCAGCTCGGGACGGACCGGGGAGCTGTTTTTT. Translating it yields CASSSGRTGELFF.

As to this clonotype: It may be a read error: a sequence one base away is much more abundant. This chain links TRBV7-3 with TRBJ1-1, with D tentatively TRBD1 (6 bases). Trimming cost V 0 bases and J 5 bases, with 13 bases left between them. In germline, CDR1 is SGHTA, CDR2 FQGTGA. This CDR3 comprises 15 residues. DNA of the CDR3: TGTGCCAGCAGCTTAACGGGGGGGCGAAGGACTGAAGCTTTCTTT. The encoded protein is CASSLTGGRRTEAFF.

This clonotype was observed many times. This chain's CDR3 is CASRSGRLNNSPLHF. The DNA of the CDR3 is TGTGCCAGCAGAAGTGGTCGACTGAATAATTCACCCCTCCACTTT. The rearrangement links TRBV6-1 to TRBJ1-6; D ambiguous. Trimming left V 6 bases short and J 5 bases short, with 14 bases between. The CDR3 consists of 15 residues. Germline CDR1 reads MNHNS; CDR2 reads SASEGT.

In this sample, this clonotype turned up many times. V and J are TRBV30 and TRBJ2-7, with 11 bases that match TRBD2. This CDR3 comprises 20 residues. The trim removed 1 base at V and 0 bases at J, leaving 17 bases unmatched. From germline, CDR1 is GTSNPN and CDR2 SVGIG (reference sequence). DNA of the CDR3: TGTGCCTGGAGTGACTTTAACGGCAGGGCTAGCGGGAGGCCCTCCTACGAGCAGTACTTC. Translated: CAWSDFNGRASGRPSYEQYF.

The V gene is TRBV13, the J gene TRBJ2-1, with 16 bases matching TRBD2. Germline trimming cut 5 bases from V and 7 bases from J; bases unmatched to any gene: 8. This CDR3 is built from 17 residues. The germline gives CDR1 PRHDT, CDR2 FYEKMQ (reference sequence). CDR3 coding DNA: TGTGCCAGCAGCACGGGGACTAGCGGGGGGGCCTTGAATGAGCAGTTCTTC. It encodes CASSTGTSGGALNEQFF. The complete variable domain, with remaining parts taken from reference TRBV13 and TRBJ2-1, reads AAGVIQSPRHLIKEKRETATLKCYPIPRHDTVYWYQQGPGQDPQFLISFYEKMQSDKGSIPDRFSAQQFSDYHSELNMSSLELGDSALYFCASSTGTSGGALNEQFFGPGTRLTVL.

There are many counts of this clonotype. The genes are TRBV14 and TRBJ2-7; maybe TRBD2 (6 bases). The length of the CDR3 is 16 residues. V shed 1 base and J shed 5 bases, with 18 bases lying between them. Germline assignment: CDR1 SGHDN and CDR2 FVKESK. As DNA, the CDR3 is TGTGCCAGCAGCCAAGCGAGGGGACTCCGGCGTAACGAGCAGTACTTC. Translated: CASSQARGLRRNEQYF.

In this sample, this clonotype turned up many times. This chain joins TRBV27 and TRBJ2-7, with a possible D match to TRBD1 (5 bases). Germline V CDR1 and CDR2: MNHEY, SMNVEV (reference sequence). Trimming stripped 4 bases from V and 2 bases from J, with 9 bases between. CDR3 length equals 13 residues. The CDR3 coding sequence is TGTGCCAGCAGTTCGCGACAGCCCTACGAGCAGTACTTC. Protein: CASSSRQPYEQYF.

This clonotype was picked up many times. This chain uses TRBV6-1 with TRBJ1-1; D is ambiguous. CDR1 is MNHNS and CDR2 is SASEGT in the germline V gene. Trimming stripped 10 bases from V and 0 bases from J, with 15 bases between. The CDR3 is made up of 14 amino acids. CDR3 in amino acids: CAINAGRLNTEAFF. The CDR3 DNA sequence: TGTGCCATCAATGCCGGGCGGCTGAACACTGAAGCTTTCTTT.

V and J are TRBV3-1 and TRBJ1-6; TRBD1 matches 7 bases. This CDR3 comprises 14 residues. The germline V gene has CDR1 LGHDT and CDR2 YNNKEL (reference sequence). V shed 4 bases and J 6 bases; nucleotides not matched to a gene: 3. This CDR3 reads CASSRQGFNSPLHF. CDR3 nucleotides: TGTGCCAGCAGCCGACAGGGATTTAATTCACCCCTCCACTTT.

This clonotype was detected ten times or more. CDR3: CASSFGTNTGELFF. The DNA of the CDR3 is TGTGCCAGTAGTTTTGGGACGAACACCGGGGAGCTGTTTTTT. This chain connects TRBV19 to TRBJ2-2; D gene ambiguous. Germline CDR1 reads LNHDA; CDR2 reads SQIVND (reference sequence). Trimming cost V 5 bases and J 0 bases, with 7 bases left between them. This CDR3 has 14 amino acids.

In this sample, this clonotype turned up a few times. A much more abundant neighbour one base away suggests this may be a read error. The chain uses TRBV2 and TRBJ1-1, with D tentatively TRBD1 (6 bases). The V gene lost 6 bases and the J gene lost 1 base, with 9 bases spanning the gap. This CDR3 spans 13 amino acids. Germline V CDR1 and CDR2: SNHLY, FYNNEI. CDR3 loop: CASRGGGNTEAFF. CDR3 nucleotides: TGTGCCAGCAGGGGGGGCGGGAACACTGAAGCTTTCTTT.

This clonotype occurred many times. V and J are TRBV20-1 and TRBJ1-4; tentative D call: TRBD1 (5 bases). The CDR3 runs 13 residues. The V gene lost 6 bases and the J gene lost 8 bases, with 16 bases spanning the gap. The germline V gene encodes CDR1 DFQATT and CDR2 SNEGSKA (reference sequence). Here the CDR3 DNA reads TGCAGTGCCCTAGGTGTAGGGGTGGAAAAACTGTTTTTT. It codes for CSALGVGVEKLFF.

At least ten counts were recorded for this clonotype. J is TRBJ1-1 and V is TRBV7-9; D unresolved. Looked up from germline, CDR1 is SEHNR and CDR2 is FQNEAQ (reference sequence). The germline V and J ends were trimmed by 4 bases and 0 bases, with 12 bases remaining between them. The CDR3 is made up of 15 amino acids. The CDR3 protein is CASSSDGFMNTEAFF. DNA of the CDR3: TGTGCCAGCAGCTCAGACGGGTTCATGAACACTGAAGCTTTCTTT.

This clonotype was counted many times. The gene calls are TRBV12-3 or TRBV12-4 and TRBJ2-5, with TRBD1 matching over 7 bases. The CDR3 is made up of 16 amino acids. V lost 7 bases and J lost 3; bases outside the gene matches: 14. Here the CDR3 reads CASTSNEPGTEETQYF. In DNA, the CDR3 is TGTGCCAGCACCTCGAACGAGCCCGGGACAGAAGAGACCCAGTACTTC.

This clonotype was detected ten times or more. V is TRBV10-3 and J is TRBJ2-2; 7 nucleotides line up with TRBD1. This CDR3 contains 14 residues. Trimming removed 6 bases from V and 1 base from J; junction bases left unmatched: 2. Per germline, CDR1 ENHRY and CDR2 SYGVKD. The CDR3 sequence is CAISYRGNTGELFF. DNA of the CDR3: TGTGCCATCAGCTACAGGGGGAACACCGGGGAGCTGTTTTTT.

The CDR3 is CAWTPGQGSYNEQFF. The CDR3 DNA reads TGTGCCTGGACGCCGGGACAGGGCTCCTACAATGAGCAGTTCTTC. The V gene is TRBV30, the J gene TRBJ2-1; 9 positions agree with TRBD1. The length of the CDR3 is 15 residues. V gave up 4 bases and J gave up 0 bases; unmatched junction bases: 4. CDR1 and CDR2 from the germline V gene are GTSNPN and SVGIG (reference sequence).

The count of this clonotype is one. The rearrangement uses TRBV5-8 and TRBJ1-5, with TRBD1 as a possible D gene (5 bases). V gave up 3 bases and J gave up 7 bases, with 14 bases separating them. Germline V gene data show CDR1 as SGHTS and CDR2 as YDEGEE. The CDR3 is 14 residues long. CDR3 bases: TGTGCCAGCAGCTGGGACTGGGACCACCAGCCCCAGCATTTT. This encodes CASSWDWDHQPQHF.

The table lists this clonotype with many counts. The chain recombines TRBV4-2 with TRBJ1-5; 8 positions agree with TRBD1. The germline V gene has CDR1 LGHNA and CDR2 YNFKEQ. The V gene end was trimmed by 1 base and the J gene end by 2 bases; junction bases not matched to a gene: 10. The CDR3 is made up of 18 amino acids. Here the CDR3 reads CASSQGGSGGSGNQPQHF. DNA of the CDR3: TGTGCCAGCAGCCAAGGTGGGTCAGGGGGCTCGGGCAATCAGCCCCAGCATTTT.

This clonotype was picked up a small number of times. A much larger clonotype is one base distant, so this may be a read error. The chain is built from TRBV28 and TRBJ2-7; 8 nucleotides match TRBD2. This CDR3 spans 17 amino acids. With 2 bases clipped from V and 5 bases from J, the junction kept 14 bases outside the gene matches. Germline V CDR1 and CDR2: MDHEN, SYDVKM. CDR3 bases: TGTGCCAGCAGTTTAAGGCCGGGAGGGGGGAGCCCCCACGAGCAGTACTTC. It encodes CASSLRPGGGSPHEQYF.

This clonotype was detected ten times or more. The chain links TRBV18 to TRBJ2-7; 7 bases fit TRBD1. Trimming cost V 4 bases and J 2 bases; bases outside gene matches: 5. Germline V gene lookup returns CDR1 KGHSH and CDR2 LQKENI. The CDR3 runs 14 residues. The CDR3 sequence is CASSHDRATYEQYF. CDR3 nucleotides: TGTGCCAGCTCACACGACAGGGCCACCTACGAGCAGTACTTC.